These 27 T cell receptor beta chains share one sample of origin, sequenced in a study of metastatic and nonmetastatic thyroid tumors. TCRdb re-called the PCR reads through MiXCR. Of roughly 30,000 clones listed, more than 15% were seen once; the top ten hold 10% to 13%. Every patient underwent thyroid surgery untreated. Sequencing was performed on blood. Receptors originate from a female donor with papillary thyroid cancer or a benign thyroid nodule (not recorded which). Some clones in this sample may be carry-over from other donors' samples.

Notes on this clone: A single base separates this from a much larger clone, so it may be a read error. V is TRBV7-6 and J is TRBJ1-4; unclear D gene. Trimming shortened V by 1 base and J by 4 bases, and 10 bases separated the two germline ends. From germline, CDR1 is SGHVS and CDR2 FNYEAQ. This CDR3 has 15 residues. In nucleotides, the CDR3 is TGTGCCAGCAGCTTAGGTGGGTCTCGTAATGAAAAACTGTTTTTT. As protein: CASSLGGSRNEKLFF.

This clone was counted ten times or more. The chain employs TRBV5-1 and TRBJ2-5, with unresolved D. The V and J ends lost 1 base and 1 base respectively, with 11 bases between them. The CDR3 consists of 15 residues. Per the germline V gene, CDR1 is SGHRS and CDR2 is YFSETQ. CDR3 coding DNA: TGCGCCAGCAGCTTGTGGGCGCCCCCCCAAGAGACCCAGTACTTC. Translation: CASSLWAPPQETQYF.

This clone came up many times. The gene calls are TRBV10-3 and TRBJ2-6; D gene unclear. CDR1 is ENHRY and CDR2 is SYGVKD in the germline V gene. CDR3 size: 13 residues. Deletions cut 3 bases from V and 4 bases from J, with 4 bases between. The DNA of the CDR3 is TGTGCCATCAGTGATTGGGGGGCCAACGTCCTGACTTTC. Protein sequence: CAISDWGANVLTF.

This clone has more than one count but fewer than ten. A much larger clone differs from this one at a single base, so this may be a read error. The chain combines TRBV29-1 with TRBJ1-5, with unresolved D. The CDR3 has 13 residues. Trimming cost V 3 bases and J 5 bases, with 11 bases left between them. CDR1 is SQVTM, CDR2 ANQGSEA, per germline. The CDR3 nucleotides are TGCAGCGTTGAGATGGGTTTGTATCAGCCCCAGCATTTT. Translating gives CSVEMGLYQPQHF.

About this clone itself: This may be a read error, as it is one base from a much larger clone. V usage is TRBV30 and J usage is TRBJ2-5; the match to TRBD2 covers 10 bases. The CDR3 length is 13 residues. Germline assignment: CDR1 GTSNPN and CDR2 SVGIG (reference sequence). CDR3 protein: CALKRGGQETLYF. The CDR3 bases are TGTGCCTTAAAGCGGGGGGGTCAAGAGACCCTGTACTTC.

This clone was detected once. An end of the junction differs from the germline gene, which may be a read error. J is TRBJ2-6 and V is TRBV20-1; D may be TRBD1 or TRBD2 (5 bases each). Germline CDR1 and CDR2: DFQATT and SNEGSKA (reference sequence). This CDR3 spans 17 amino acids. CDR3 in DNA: TGCAGTGCTGGAGAGGGCGGTAGTTACTCTGGGGCCAAAGTCATCACTTTC. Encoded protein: CSAGEGGSYSGAKVITF.

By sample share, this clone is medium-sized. CDR3 loop: CASSFDRGRANYGYTF. CDR3 coding DNA: TGTGCCAGCAGTTTTGACAGGGGGCGAGCTAACTATGGCTACACCTTC. The chain couples TRBV28 to TRBJ1-2; TRBD1 aligns across 10 bases. This CDR3 is 16 amino acids long. Unmatched junction bases numbered 4, after V lost 3 bases and J lost 0 bases. The germline CDR1 and CDR2 sequences are MDHEN and SYDVKM.

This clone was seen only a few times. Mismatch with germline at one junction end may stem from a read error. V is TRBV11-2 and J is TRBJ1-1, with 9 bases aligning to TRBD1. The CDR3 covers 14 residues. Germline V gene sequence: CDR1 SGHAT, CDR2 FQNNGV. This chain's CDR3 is CASGLDRGMAEAFF. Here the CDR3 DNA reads TGTGCCAGCGGCTTGGACAGGGGAATGGCTGAAGCCTTCTTT.

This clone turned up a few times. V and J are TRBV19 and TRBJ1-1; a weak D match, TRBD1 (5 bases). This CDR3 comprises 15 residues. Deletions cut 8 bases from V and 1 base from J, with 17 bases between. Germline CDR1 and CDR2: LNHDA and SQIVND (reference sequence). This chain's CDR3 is CASVPRVSTNTEAFF. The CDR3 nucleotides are TGTGCCAGTGTTCCCAGGGTGTCAACGAACACTGAAGCTTTCTTT.

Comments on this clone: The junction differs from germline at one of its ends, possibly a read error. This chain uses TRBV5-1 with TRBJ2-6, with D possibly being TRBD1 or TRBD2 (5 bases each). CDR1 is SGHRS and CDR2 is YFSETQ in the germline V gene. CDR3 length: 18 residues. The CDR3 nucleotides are TGCGCCAGCATCCCCCAACCTATTAGCGCGTCTGGGGCCAACCTCCTGACTTTC. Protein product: CASIPQPISASGANLLTF.

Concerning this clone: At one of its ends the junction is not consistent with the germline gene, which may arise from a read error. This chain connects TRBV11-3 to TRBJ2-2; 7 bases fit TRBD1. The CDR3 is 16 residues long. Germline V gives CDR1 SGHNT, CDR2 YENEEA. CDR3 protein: CASSLADRVDTVELFF. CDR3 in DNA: TGTGCCAGCAGCTTAGCCGACAGGGTGGACACCGTGGAGCTTTTTTTT.

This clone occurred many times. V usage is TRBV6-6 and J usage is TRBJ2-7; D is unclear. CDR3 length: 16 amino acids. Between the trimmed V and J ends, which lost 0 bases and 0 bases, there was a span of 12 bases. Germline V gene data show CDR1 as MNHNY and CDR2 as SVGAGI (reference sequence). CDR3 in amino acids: CASSYSIGRSSYEQYF. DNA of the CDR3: TGTGCCAGCAGTTACTCGATTGGCAGGAGCTCCTACGAGCAGTACTTC.

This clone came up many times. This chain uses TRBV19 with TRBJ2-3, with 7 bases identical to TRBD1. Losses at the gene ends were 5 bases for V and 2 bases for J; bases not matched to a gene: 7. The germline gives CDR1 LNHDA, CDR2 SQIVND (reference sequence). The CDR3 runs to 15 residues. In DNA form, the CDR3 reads TGTGCCAGTAGTTCCGGGGACAGACACACAGATACGCAGTATTTT. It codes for CASSSGDRHTDTQYF.

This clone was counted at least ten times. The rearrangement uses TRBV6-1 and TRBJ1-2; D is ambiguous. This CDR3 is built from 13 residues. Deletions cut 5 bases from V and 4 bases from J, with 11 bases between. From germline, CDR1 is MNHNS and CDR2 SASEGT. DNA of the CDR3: TGTGCCAGCAGTAAGCAAGAATCCTATGGCTACACCTTC. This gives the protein CASSKQESYGYTF.

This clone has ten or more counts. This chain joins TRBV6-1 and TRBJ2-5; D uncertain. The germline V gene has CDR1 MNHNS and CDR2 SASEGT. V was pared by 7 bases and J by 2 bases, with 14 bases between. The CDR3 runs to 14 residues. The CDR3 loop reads CASTLREKQETQYF. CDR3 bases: TGTGCCAGCACCCTAAGAGAAAAACAAGAGACCCAGTACTTC.

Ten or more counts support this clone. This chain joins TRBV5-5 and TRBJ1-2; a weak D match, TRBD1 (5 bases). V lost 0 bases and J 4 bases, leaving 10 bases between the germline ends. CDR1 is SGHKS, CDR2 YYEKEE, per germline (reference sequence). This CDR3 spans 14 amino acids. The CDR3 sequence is CASSLAQGGYGYTF. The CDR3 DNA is TGTGCCAGCAGCTTGGCCCAGGGCGGCTATGGCTACACCTTC.

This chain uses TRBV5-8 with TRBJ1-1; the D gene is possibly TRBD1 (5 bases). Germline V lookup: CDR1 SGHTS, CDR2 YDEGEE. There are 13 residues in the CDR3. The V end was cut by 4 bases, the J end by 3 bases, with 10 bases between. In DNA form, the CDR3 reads TGTGCCAGCAGCCTTCAAGGGGACACTGAAGCTTTCTTT. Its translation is CASSLQGDTEAFF.

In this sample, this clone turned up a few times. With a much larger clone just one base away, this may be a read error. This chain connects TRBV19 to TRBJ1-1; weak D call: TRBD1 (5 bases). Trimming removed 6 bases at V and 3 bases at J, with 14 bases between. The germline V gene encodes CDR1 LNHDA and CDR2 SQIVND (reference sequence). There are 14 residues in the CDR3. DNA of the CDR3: TGTGCCAGTAGGGCTCAGGGAGGGGACACTGAAGCTTTCTTT. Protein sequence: CASRAQGGDTEAFF.

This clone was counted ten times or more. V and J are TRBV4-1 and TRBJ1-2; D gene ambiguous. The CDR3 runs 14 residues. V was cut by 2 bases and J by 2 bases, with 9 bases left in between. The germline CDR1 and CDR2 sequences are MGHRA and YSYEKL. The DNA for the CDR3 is TGCGCCAGCAGCCAAAAGGTAGAAAACTATGGCTACACCTTC. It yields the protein CASSQKVENYGYTF.

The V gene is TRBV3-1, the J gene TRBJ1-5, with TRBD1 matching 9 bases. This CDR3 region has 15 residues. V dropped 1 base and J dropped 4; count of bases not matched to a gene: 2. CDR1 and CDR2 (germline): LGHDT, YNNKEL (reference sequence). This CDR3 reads CASSQGTGENQPQHF. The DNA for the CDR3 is TGTGCCAGCAGCCAAGGGACAGGGGAGAATCAGCCCCAGCATTTT.

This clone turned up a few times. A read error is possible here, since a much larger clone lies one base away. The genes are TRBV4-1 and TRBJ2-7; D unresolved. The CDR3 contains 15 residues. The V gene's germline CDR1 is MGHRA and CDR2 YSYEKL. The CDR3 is CASGQDLRAEYEQYF. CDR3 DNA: TGCGCCAGCGGCCAAGATCTACGGGCAGAGTACGAGCAGTACTTC.

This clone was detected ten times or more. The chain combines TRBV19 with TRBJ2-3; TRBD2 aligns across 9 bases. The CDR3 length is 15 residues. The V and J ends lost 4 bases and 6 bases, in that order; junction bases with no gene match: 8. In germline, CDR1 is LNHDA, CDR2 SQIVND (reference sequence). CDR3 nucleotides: TGTGCCAGTAGTACGGCGGGGGGGCAAAGGGATACGCAGTATTTT. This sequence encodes CASSTAGGQRDTQYF. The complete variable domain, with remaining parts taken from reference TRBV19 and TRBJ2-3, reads DGGITQSPKYLFRKEGQNVTLSCEQNLNHDAMYWYRQDPGQGLRLIYYSQIVNDFQKGDIAEGYSVSREKKESFPLTVTSAQKNPTAFYLCASSTAGGQRDTQYFGPGTRLTVL.

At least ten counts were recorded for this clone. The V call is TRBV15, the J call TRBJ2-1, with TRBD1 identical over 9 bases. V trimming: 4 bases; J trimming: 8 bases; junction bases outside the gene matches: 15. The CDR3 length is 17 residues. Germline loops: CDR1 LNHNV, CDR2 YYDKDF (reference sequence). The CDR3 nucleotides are TGTGCCACCAGCATGGGAACCCCGGGACAGGGACGGGATGAGCAGTTCTTC. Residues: CATSMGTPGQGRDEQFF.

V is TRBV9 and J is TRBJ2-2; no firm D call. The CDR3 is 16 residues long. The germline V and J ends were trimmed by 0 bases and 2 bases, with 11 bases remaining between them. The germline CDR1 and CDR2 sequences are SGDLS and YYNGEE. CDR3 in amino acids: CASSVGGTVNTGELFF. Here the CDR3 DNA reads TGTGCCAGCAGCGTAGGTGGTACAGTAAACACCGGGGAGCTGTTTTTT.

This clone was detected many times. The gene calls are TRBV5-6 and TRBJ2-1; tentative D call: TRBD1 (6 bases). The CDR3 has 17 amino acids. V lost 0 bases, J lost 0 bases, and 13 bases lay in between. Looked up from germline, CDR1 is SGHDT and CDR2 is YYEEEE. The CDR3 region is CASSLGGGPSSYNEQFF. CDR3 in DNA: TGTGCCAGCAGCTTGGGTGGGGGCCCTAGCTCCTACAATGAGCAGTTCTTC. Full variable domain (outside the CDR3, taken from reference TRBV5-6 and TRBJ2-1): DAGVTQSPTHLIKTRGQQVTLRCSPKSGHDTVSWYQQALGQGPQFIFQYYEEEERQRGNFPDRFSGHQFPNYSSELNVNALLLGDSALYLCASSLGGGPSSYNEQFFGPGTRLTVL.

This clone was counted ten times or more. The CDR3 loop reads CASSQGTGGLFNEQFF. Here the CDR3 DNA reads TGCGCCAGCAGCCAGGGGACAGGGGGCCTCTTCAATGAGCAGTTCTTC. The chain has TRBV4-1 and TRBJ2-1; 12 bases align to TRBD1. Per the germline V gene, CDR1 is MGHRA and CDR2 is YSYEKL. The CDR3 length is 16 residues. Trimming took 3 bases from V and 6 from J; bases not matched to a gene: 6.

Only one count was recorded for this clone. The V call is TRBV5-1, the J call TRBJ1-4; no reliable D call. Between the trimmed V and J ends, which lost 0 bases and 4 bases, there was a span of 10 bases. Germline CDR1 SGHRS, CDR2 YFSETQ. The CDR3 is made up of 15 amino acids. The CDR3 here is CASSLATDLNEKLFF. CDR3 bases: TGCGCCAGCAGCTTGGCAACAGATCTTAATGAAAAACTGTTTTTT.